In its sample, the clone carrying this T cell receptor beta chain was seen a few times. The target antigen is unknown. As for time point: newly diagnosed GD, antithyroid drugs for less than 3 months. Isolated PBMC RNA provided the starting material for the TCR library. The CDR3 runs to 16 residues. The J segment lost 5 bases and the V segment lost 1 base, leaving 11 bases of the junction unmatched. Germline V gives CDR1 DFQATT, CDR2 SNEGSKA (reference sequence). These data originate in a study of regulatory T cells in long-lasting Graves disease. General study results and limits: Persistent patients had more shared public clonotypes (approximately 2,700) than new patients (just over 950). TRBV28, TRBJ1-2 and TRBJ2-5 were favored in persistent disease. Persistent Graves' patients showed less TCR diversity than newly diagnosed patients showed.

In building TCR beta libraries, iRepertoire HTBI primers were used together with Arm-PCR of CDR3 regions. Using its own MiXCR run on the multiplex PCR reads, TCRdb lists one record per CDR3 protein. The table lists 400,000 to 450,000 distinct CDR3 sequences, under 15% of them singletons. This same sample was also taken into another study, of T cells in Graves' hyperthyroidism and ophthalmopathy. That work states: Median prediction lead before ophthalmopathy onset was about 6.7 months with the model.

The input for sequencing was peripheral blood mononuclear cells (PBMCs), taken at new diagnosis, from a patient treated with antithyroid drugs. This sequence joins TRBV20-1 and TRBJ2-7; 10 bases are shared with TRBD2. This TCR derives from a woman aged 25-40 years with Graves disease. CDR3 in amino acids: CSARGALGLAGDEQYF. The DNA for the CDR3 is TGCAGTGCTAGAGGGGCCTTGGGGCTAGCGGGAGACGAGCAGTACTTC.